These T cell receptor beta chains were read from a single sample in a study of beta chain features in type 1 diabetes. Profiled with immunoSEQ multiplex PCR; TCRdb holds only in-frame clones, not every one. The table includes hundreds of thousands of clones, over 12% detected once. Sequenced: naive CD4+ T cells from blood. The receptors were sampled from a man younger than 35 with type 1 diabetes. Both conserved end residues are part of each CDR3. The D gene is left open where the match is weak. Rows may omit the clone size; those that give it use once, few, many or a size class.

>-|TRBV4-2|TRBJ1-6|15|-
TGTGCCAGCAGCCAAGGGATCGACAGTTATTCACCCCTCCACTTT
CASSQGIDSYSPLHF
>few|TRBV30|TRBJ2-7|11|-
TGTGCCTGGAGTGTTTCCTACGAGCAGTACTTC
CAWSVSYEQYF
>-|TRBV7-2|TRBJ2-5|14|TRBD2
TGTGCCAGCAGCTTCGCGGGGGGAACCGAGACCCAGTACTTC
CASSFAGGTETQYF
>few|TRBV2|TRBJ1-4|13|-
TGTGCCAGCAGTACAGAGTCAAATGAAAAACTGTTTTTT
CASSTESNEKLFF
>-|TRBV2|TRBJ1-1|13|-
TGTGCCAGCAGTGCAGGCTTGGACACTGAAGCTTTCTTT
CASSAGLDTEAFF
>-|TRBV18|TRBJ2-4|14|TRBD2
TGTGCCAGCTCAAGGACTAGCGTTGTTGACATTCAGTACTTC
CASSRTSVVDIQYF
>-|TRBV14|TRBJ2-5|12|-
TGTGCCAGCAGCCAAGTGGGGGAGACCCAGTACTTC
CASSQVGETQYF
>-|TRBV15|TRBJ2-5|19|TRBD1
TGTGCCACCAGCATCGGGGACAGGGTTTTGACTGAAGGTTCGGAGACCCAGTACTTC
CATSIGDRVLTEGSETQYF
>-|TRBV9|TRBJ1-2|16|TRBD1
TGTGCCAGCAGCTCAGCAGGGACAGGGGGCGTACGTGGCTACACCTTC
CASSSAGTGGVRGYTF
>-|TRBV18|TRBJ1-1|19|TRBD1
TGTGCCAGCTCACCACCCAATAGTCCCGGGACAGGGATGAACACTGAAGCTTTCTTT
CASSPPNSPGTGMNTEAFF
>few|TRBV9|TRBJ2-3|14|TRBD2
TGTGCCAGCAGCGTAGCGGGAGGGGGAGATACGCAGTATTTT
CASSVAGGGDTQYF
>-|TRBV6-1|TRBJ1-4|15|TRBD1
TGTGCCAGCATTCTAGGACAGGCGGGAGATGAAAAACTGTTTTTT
CASILGQAGDEKLFF
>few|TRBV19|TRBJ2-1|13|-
TGTGCCAGTAGTATTAGGCCCCGCAATGAGCAGTTCTTC
CASSIRPRNEQFF
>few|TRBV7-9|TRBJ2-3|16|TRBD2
TGTGCCAGCAGCTCCACTAGCGGGAGTGTATCAGATACGCAGTATTTT
CASSSTSGSVSDTQYF
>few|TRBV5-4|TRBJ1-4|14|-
TGTGCCAGCAGCCCGCAGGGAATAGAAGAAAAACTGTTTTTT
CASSPQGIEEKLFF
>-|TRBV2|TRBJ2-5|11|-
TGTGCCAGTGCAGGGAGGTCGACCCAGTACTTC
CASAGRSTQYF
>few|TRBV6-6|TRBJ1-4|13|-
TGTGCCAGCAGGGTCGGCGGAAATGAAAAACTGTTTTTT
CASRVGGNEKLFF
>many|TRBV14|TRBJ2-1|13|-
TGTGCCAGCAGCCAAGTATCCCCATTGGGGCAGTTCTTC
CASSQVSPLGQFF
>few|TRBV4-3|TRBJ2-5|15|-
TGCGCCAGCAGCCAAGTGGGCAGGGGACCCGAGACCCAGTACTTC
CASSQVGRGPETQYF
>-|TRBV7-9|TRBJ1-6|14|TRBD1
TGTGCCAGCAGCTCGGGACAGGGTCCAGGGCCCCTCCACTTT
CASSSGQGPGPLHF
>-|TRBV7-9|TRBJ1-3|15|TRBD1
TGTGCCAGCAGCGCCACAGGGGGAACTGGAAACACCATATATTTT
CASSATGGTGNTIYF
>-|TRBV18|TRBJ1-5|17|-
TGTGCCAGCTCTCCTACCACGGGACGGAATAGCAATCAGCCCCAGCATTTT
CASSPTTGRNSNQPQHF
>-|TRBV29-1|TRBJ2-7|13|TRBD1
TGCAGCGGACGACTGGGACAGCTGGATGAGCAGTACTTC
CSGRLGQLDEQYF
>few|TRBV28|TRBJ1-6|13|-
TGTGCCAGCATAAGCTCCTATAATTCACCCCTCCACTTT
CASISSYNSPLHF
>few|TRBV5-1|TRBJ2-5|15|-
TGCGCCAGCAGCTTGGCCGGGACGGACCAAGAGACCCAGTACTTC
CASSLAGTDQETQYF
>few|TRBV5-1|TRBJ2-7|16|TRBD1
TGCGCCAGCAGTATAGGGACAGGGAAAGGTCCCTACGAGCAGTACTTC
CASSIGTGKGPYEQYF
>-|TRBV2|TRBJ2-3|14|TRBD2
TGTGCCAGCGTTAGACTAGCCGACACAGATACGCAGTATTTT
CASVRLADTDTQYF
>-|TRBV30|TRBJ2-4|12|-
TGTGCCTGGGGGGACTTGGAAAACATTCAGTACTTC
CAWGDLENIQYF
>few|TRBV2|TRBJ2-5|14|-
TGTGCCAGCAGTGACTCCCGGGCTGAGGGGACCCAGTACTTC
CASSDSRAEGTQYF
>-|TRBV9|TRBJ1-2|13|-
TGTGCCAGCAGCGTAGCTCTTACAGATGGCTACACCTTC
CASSVALTDGYTF
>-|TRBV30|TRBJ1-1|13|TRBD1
TGTGCCTGGAGTGTACAGGGGAGAGGTGAAGCTTTCTTT
CAWSVQGRGEAFF
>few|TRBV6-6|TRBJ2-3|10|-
TGTGCCGTACGGGGAGATACGCAGTATTTT
CAVRGDTQYF
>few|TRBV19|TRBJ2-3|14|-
TGTGCCAGTGCGACAGGATTTAGCACAGATACGCAGTATTTT
CASATGFSTDTQYF
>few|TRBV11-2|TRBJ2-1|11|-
TGTGCCAGCACCGTCACAGGTGAGCAGTTCTTC
CASTVTGEQFF
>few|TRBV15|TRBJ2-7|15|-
TGTGCCACCAGCAGCCCAAGAGGGGGGGACTACGAGCAGTACTTC
CATSSPRGGDYEQYF
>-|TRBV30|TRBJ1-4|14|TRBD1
TGTGCCTGGAGGACAGGGGGGTCTAATGAAAAACTGTTTTTT
CAWRTGGSNEKLFF
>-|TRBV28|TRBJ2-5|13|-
TGTGCCAGCAGCCTGGGACACCAAGAGACCCAGTACTTC
CASSLGHQETQYF
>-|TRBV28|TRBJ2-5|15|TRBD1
TGTGCCAGCAGTTCACGGGACAGAGACCAAGAGACCCAGTACTTC
CASSSRDRDQETQYF
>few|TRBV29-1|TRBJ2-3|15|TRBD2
TGCAGCGTTGAACGGACTAGCGGGATTATGAATACGCAGTATTTT
CSVERTSGIMNTQYF
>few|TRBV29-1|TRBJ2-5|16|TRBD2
TGCAGCGTTGAAAAAACGACTAGCGGGAGACAAGAGACCCAGTACTTC
CSVEKTTSGRQETQYF
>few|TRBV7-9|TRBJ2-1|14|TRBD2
TGTGCCAGCAGCCAGCCGGGACTAGCGGTTGAGCAGTTCTTC
CASSQPGLAVEQFF